This record concerns one TCR beta chain sequence. Its cognate antigen is unknown. This sample stems from a study of T cells in Graves' hyperthyroidism and ophthalmopathy. The study's findings and limits: Ophthalmopathy and stable hyperthyroidism were told apart by a 13 V-J model. Most thyroid clonotypes expanded above 0.001 appeared in blood too.

It was RNA transcripts that yielded the amplified TCR beta CDR3 regions. Using the HTBI primer set, a first-round RT-PCR was run on the TCR CDR3. TCRdb reprocessed the multiplex PCR reads with MiXCR, giving one entry per CDR3 protein. The data contain some 490,000 distinct CDR3 sequences, about 20% of them seen just once; the ten biggest clones take up 45% to 55%. Patients with ophthalmopathy all had a Clinical Activity Score of at least 3, a NOSPECS grade of at least 4 and duration under 3 months. The PBMCs were sourced from fresh peripheral blood (around 9.9 ml). This CDR3 comprises 14 residues. Germline V CDR1 and CDR2: LGHDT, YNNKEL (reference sequence). V was pared by 2 bases and J by 3 bases, with 1 base of the junction left unmatched.

The sample taken for sequencing was blood. This TCR was sampled from a woman in her 70s with Graves' ophthalmopathy. The V gene is TRBV3-1, the J gene TRBJ2-7, with TRBD2 matching 10 bases. The CDR3 region is CASSQTSGVYEQYF. In DNA form, the CDR3 reads TGTGCCAGCAGCCAAACTAGCGGGGTCTACGAGCAGTACTTC.